The clone carrying this TCR beta chain was counted once. The antigen is not known. The data stem from a study of cytotoxic CD8 clonotypes in ibrutinib-treated CLL. Broader study findings: In comparison with age-matched healthy donors, baseline clonality was higher and tracked circulating CD8+ T-cell counts.

Profiling relied on immunoSEQ multiplex PCR, and the TCRdb table lists in-frame clones only, not all of them. The repertoire holds 50,000 to 75,000 clones, around 68% seen once, with around 45% in the top ten. The germline V gene encodes CDR1 SGHRS and CDR2 YFSETQ. This CDR3 region has 14 residues. Trimming took off 0 bases at V and 4 bases at J, with 7 bases between the two ends. The chain combines TRBV5-1 with TRBJ2-2; D unclear. This receptor was taken from a human donor with chronic lymphocytic leukemia. The sample was PBMCs, taken after 12 months of ibrutinib treatment. DNA for the CDR3: TGCGCCAGCAGCTTGGCATCGGGCACCGGGGAGCTGTTTTTT. It yields the protein CASSLASGTGELFF.